This T cell receptor beta chain was found in a study of neurological immune-mediated disorders. Study outcomes and limitations: Levels of TCR clonal expansion peaked in HTLV-1-associated myelopathy and reached their lowest in multiple sclerosis, under those of healthy controls.

Germline CDR1 and CDR2: SGHRS and YFSETQ. The CDR3 runs to 17 residues. V lost 2 bases to trimming and J lost 0 bases, with 14 bases between them. The cDNA was synthesized by 5'RACE incorporating 10-nucleotide random UMIs. TCRdb reprocessed the 5' RACE reads via MiXCR and lists one record per CDR3 protein. This sample has more than 45,000 distinct CDR3 sequences, with 10% found just once. The unsorted libraries were produced from 2 million PBMCs held at -80 C. This clonotype has at least ten counts. As yet, its antigen is unknown. The receptor was isolated from a woman between 40 and 55 years old with HTLV-1-associated myelopathy (HAM/TSP). The sample taken for sequencing was PBMCs. The chain links TRBV5-1 to TRBJ2-2, with unresolved D. The CDR3 spells CASSFGRLPSNTGELFF. The CDR3 nucleotides are TGCGCCAGCAGCTTCGGACGTCTACCTTCGAACACCGGGGAGCTGTTTTTT.